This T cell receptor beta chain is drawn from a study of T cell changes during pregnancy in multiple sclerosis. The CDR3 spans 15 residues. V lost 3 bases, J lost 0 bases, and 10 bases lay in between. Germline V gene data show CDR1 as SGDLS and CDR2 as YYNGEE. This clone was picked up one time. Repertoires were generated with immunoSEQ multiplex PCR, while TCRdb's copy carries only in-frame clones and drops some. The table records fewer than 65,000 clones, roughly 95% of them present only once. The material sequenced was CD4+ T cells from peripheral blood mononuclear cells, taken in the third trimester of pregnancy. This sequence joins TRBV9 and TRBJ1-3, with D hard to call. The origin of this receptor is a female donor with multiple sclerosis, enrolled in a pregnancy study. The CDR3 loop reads CASSGMGVSGNTIYF. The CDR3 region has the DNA TGTGCCAGCAGCGGAATGGGAGTCTCTGGAAACACCATATATTTT.